Presented here are 13 T cell receptor beta chains from one specimen sequenced in a study of beta chain features in type 1 diabetes. Study outcomes and limitations: Shorter TCRB CDR3s, moderately but significantly so, marked every one of the four CD4+ subsets in Type 1 diabetes patients.

All of the isolated RNA was reverse transcribed, so expressed TCRB transcripts were sequenced. Libraries were prepared by immunoSEQ multiplex PCR; TCRdb keeps only in-frame clonotypes and omits some of them. The sample includes some 290,000 clones, roughly a quarter seen only once; the top ten take about 0.012%. Their specific antigens are unknown. The sample consisted of naive CD4+ T cells from blood. These receptors were taken from a woman aged 25 to 39 with type 1 diabetes.

The chain uses TRBV29-1 and TRBJ2-2, with 7 bases matching TRBD2. The CDR3 runs to 15 residues. Per the germline V gene, CDR1 is SQVTM and CDR2 is ANQGSEA. The J segment lost 6 bases and the V segment lost 6 bases, leaving 13 bases of the junction unmatched. CDR3: CSVLGRAGSSGELFF. The CDR3 nucleotides read TGCAGCGTGCTGGGGAGGGCGGGTTCGTCCGGGGAGCTGTTTTTT.

J is TRBJ2-3 and V is TRBV18; no firm D call. The germline CDR1 and CDR2 sequences are KGHSH and LQKENI. Trimming removed 1 base at V and 2 bases at J, with 10 bases between. The CDR3 has 15 residues. The CDR3 sequence is CASSPRRAFTDTQYF. CDR3 bases: TGTGCCAGCTCACCACGCCGCGCCTTCACAGATACGCAGTATTTT.

This clone occurred once. The J gene is TRBJ2-1, the V gene TRBV7-9, with 11 bases matching TRBD2. Per the germline V gene, CDR1 is SEHNR and CDR2 is FQNEAQ (reference sequence). V dropped 1 base and J dropped 15; count of bases not matched to a gene: 11. There are 15 residues in the CDR3. In nucleotides, the CDR3 is TGTGCCAGCAGCTTAGAACTAGCGGGGGACTCCCGACTGTTCTTC. Translated: CASSLELAGDSRLFF.

The chain links TRBV4-1 to TRBJ2-5; D call uncertain. Between the trimmed V and J ends, which lost 1 base and 5 bases, there was a span of 11 bases. This CDR3 has 14 residues. The V gene's germline CDR1 is MGHRA and CDR2 YSYEKL. The CDR3 DNA is TGCGCCAGCAGCCAAGTCCCTGGTCGGGAGACCCAGTACTTC. It yields the protein CASSQVPGRETQYF.

The chain employs TRBV14 and TRBJ1-2; D gene uncertain. There are 13 residues in the CDR3. Trimming removed 4 bases from V and 4 bases from J, with 10 bases in between. Germline CDR1 reads SGHDN; CDR2 reads FVKESK. This chain's CDR3 is CASSRRELYGYTF. The DNA of the CDR3 is TGTGCCAGCAGCCGGCGGGAGCTCTATGGCTACACCTTC. Based on the CDR3 plus reference TRBV14 and TRBJ1-2, the full variable domain is EAGVTQFPSHSVIEKGQTVTLRCDPISGHDNLYWYRRVMGKEIKFLLHFVKESKQDESGMPNNRFLAERTGGTYSTLKVQPAELEDSGVYFCASSRRELYGYTFGSGTRLTVV.

The chain links TRBV30 to TRBJ2-7, with D possibly being TRBD1 (6 bases). The CDR3 has 13 residues. The V gene lost 4 bases and the J gene lost 1 base, with 11 bases spanning the gap. Germline V gene lookup returns CDR1 GTSNPN and CDR2 SVGIG (reference sequence). CDR3 residues: CAWTYRDSYEQYF. The CDR3 nucleotides read TGTGCCTGGACTTACAGGGATTCCTACGAGCAGTACTTC.

This clone showed up just a few times. The chain recombines TRBV6-5 with TRBJ2-1, with D maybe TRBD2 (5 bases). V was trimmed by 1 base and J by 7 bases, leaving 14 bases between them. CDR1 and CDR2 from the germline V gene are MNHEY and SVGAGI. CDR3 length equals 15 residues. CDR3 amino acids: CASSYWASHRNEQFF. The DNA for the CDR3 is TGTGCCAGCAGTTACTGGGCTAGCCACCGGAATGAGCAGTTCTTC.

This clone appeared a few times. V is TRBV6-6 and J is TRBJ2-7, with a possible D match to TRBD2 (6 bases). This CDR3 has 14 amino acids. Deletions cut 2 bases from V and 1 base from J, with 9 bases between. The germline gives CDR1 MNHNY, CDR2 SVGAGI (reference sequence). CDR3 residues: CASSYDGSSYEQYF. The CDR3 DNA sequence: TGTGCCAGCAGTTACGACGGGAGTTCCTACGAGCAGTACTTC.

This clone was counted a few times. The gene calls are TRBV11-2 and TRBJ2-5; 9 nucleotides line up with TRBD2. The CDR3 is 15 residues long. J lost 2 bases, V lost 1 base, and 2 bases had no gene match. From germline, CDR1 is SGHAT and CDR2 FQNNGV. The DNA for the CDR3 is TGTGCCAGCAGCTTAGTGACTAGCGGACAAGAGACCCAGTACTTC. This codes for CASSLVTSGQETQYF.

The chain has TRBV4-1 and TRBJ2-1; D is possibly TRBD2 (6 bases). Germline CDR1 reads MGHRA; CDR2 reads YSYEKL. The ends were cut back, 1 base at V and 8 bases at J, with 21 bases in the middle. This CDR3 contains 17 residues. CDR3 loop: CASSQGRRTGVGYEQFF. CDR3 sequence (DNA): TGCGCCAGCAGCCAAGGCCGAAGGACGGGAGTAGGGTATGAGCAGTTCTTC.

This chain joins TRBV19 and TRBJ2-7; no clear D. The length of the CDR3 is 13 residues. CDR1 and CDR2 from the germline V gene are LNHDA and SQIVND (reference sequence). V lost 1 base, J lost 4 bases, and 8 bases lay in between. The CDR3 spells CASSIARGYEQYF. In DNA, the CDR3 is TGTGCCAGTAGTATAGCTCGAGGATACGAGCAGTACTTC.

The rearrangement joins TRBV19 to TRBJ2-1; TRBD2 matches at 11 bases. This CDR3 has 16 residues. The V segment lost 2 bases and the J segment 5 bases; nucleotides outside the gene matches: 5. From germline, CDR1 is LNHDA and CDR2 SQIVND (reference sequence). The CDR3 reads CASSIRMTSGNNEQFF. The DNA for the CDR3 is TGTGCCAGTAGTATAAGGATGACTAGCGGGAACAATGAGCAGTTCTTC.

The chain combines TRBV6-4 with TRBJ2-3, with TRBD2 identical over 8 bases. Trimming cost V 5 bases and J 4 bases; bases outside gene matches: 5. The CDR3 extends over 14 amino acids. Germline V gene lookup returns CDR1 MRHNA and CDR2 SNTAGT. The chain's CDR3 is CASSQREMSDTQYF. CDR3 coding DNA: TGTGCCAGCAGTCAGCGGGAGATGTCAGATACGCAGTATTTT.